This T cell receptor (beta chain) originates from a study of control samples from healthy donors and cancer patients. Only in-frame clones appear in the TCRdb table, and some are missing; sequencing was by immunoSEQ multiplex PCR. The table shows about 80,000 clones, with approximately 89% occurring only once. CDR1 and CDR2 from the germline V gene are LGHDT and YNNKEL (reference sequence). V was pared by 6 bases and J by 2 bases, with 7 bases of the junction left unmatched. CDR3 length: 16 amino acids. The sample was blood. The receptor's source is a man aged 50-59 years in good health. The chain joins TRBV3-1 (or the pseudogene TRBV3-2) to TRBJ2-1; 10 bases are shared with TRBD2. The CDR3, as DNA: TGTGCCAGCAGTCAAACCAGCGGGGGGGCCTACAATGAGCAGTTCTTC. It translates to CASSQTSGGAYNEQFF.